A single sample gave rise to the 21 T cell receptor beta chains below, sequenced in a study of regulatory T cells in long-lasting Graves disease (dated by TCRdb to about 2021). The library came from multiplex PCR. TCRdb lists the instrument as Illumina HiSeq 4000. TCR beta libraries were built with iRepertoire HTBI primers and Arm-PCR amplification of CDR3 regions. TCRdb reprocessed the public reads (quality trimming at Q25 with fastp, clone calling with MiXCR) and kept in-frame beta chains. Records with the same CDR3 protein are collapsed into one entry carrying the most frequent genes and DNA. The sample profile shows some 340,000 distinct CDR3 sequences; less than 30% of them were found once. The top ten hold about 29% of the sample. In the paper's terms, the time point label means: persistent/refractory GD, antithyroid drugs over 5 years with positive TRAb. RNA was extracted from PBMCs in TRIzol for both TCR sequencing and RNA sequencing.

The sequencing used peripheral blood mononuclear cells (PBMCs), collected when the disease was refractory, from a patient treated with antithyroid drugs. Every receptor here comes from a woman between 40 and 55 years old with Graves disease. Donor details come from another sample of the same person, matched by shared clones.

This clonotype showed up just a few times. The chain combines TRBV10-3 with TRBJ2-2, with 9 bases lining up with TRBD1. CDR1 is ENHRY and CDR2 is SYGVKD in the germline V gene. The CDR3 sequence is 16 residues long. V shed 5 bases and J 5 bases; nucleotides not matched to a gene: 9. This CDR3 reads CAISQYSTGGTGELFF. The CDR3 DNA is TGTGCCATCAGTCAATACTCGACAGGGGGTACCGGGGAGCTGTTTTTT.

This clonotype was recorded a few times. The rearrangement links TRBV5-1 to TRBJ2-5, with 11 bases aligning to TRBD2. The length of the CDR3 is 16 residues. Germline V gene sequence: CDR1 SGHRS, CDR2 YFSETQ. The V segment lost 4 bases and the J segment 3 bases; nucleotides outside the gene matches: 8. The CDR3 is CASSLSGRAEEETQYF. Written as DNA, the CDR3 is TGCGCCAGCAGCCTTAGCGGGAGGGCCGAGGAAGAGACCCAGTACTTC.

This clonotype was recorded many times. The chain links TRBV14 to TRBJ2-5, with 8 bases identical to TRBD1. V dropped 1 base and J dropped 5; count of bases not matched to a gene: 6. The germline V gene has CDR1 SGHDN and CDR2 FVKESK. The CDR3 spans 15 residues. The CDR3 nucleotides are TGTGCCAGCAGCCAAGCCCGGACAGGGATGGAGACCCAGTACTTC. Protein: CASSQARTGMETQYF. Using reference TRBV14 and TRBJ2-5 for the parts outside the CDR3, the full variable domain is EAGVTQFPSHSVIEKGQTVTLRCDPISGHDNLYWYRRVMGKEIKFLLHFVKESKQDESGMPNNRFLAERTGGTYSTLKVQPAELEDSGVYFCASSQARTGMETQYFGPGTRLLVL.

This clonotype was seen repeatedly, ten times or more. The J gene is TRBJ1-4, the V gene TRBV28; D remains unclear. The CDR3 has 10 amino acids. Germline lookup yields CDR1 MDHEN and CDR2 SYDVKM. V lost 10 bases, J lost 5 bases, and 5 bases lay in between. The CDR3 sequence: CANSNEKLFF. CDR3 in DNA: TGTGCCAACAGCAATGAAAAACTGTTTTTT.

The chain couples TRBV20-1 to TRBJ2-7; 11 bases match TRBD2. This CDR3 has 18 amino acids. V lost 6 bases and J lost 5; bases outside the gene matches: 21. CDR1 and CDR2 from the germline V gene are DFQATT and SNEGSKA (reference sequence). The CDR3 DNA follows: TGCAGTGCCAGGGGACAGGGACTAGCGGTTATCAGGAGGGACGAGCAGTACTTC. Its translation is CSARGQGLAVIRRDEQYF.

This clonotype was observed at least ten times. The J gene is TRBJ1-5, the V gene TRBV6-5, with 10 bases matching TRBD1. The V segment lost 4 bases and the J segment 4 bases; nucleotides outside the gene matches: 4. CDR3 size: 15 residues. Germline V gene lookup returns CDR1 MNHEY and CDR2 SVGAGI. The CDR3 DNA reads TGTGCCAGCAGTTGGGACAGGGGAGAGAATCAGCCCCAGCATTTT. Protein sequence: CASSWDRGENQPQHF.

This rearrangement joins TRBV20-1 to TRBJ2-7, with D perhaps assigned TRBD1 or TRBD2 (5 bases each). The V end was cut by 1 base, the J end by 5 bases, with 12 bases between. Germline lookup yields CDR1 DFQATT and CDR2 SNEGSKA (reference sequence). The CDR3 sequence is 13 residues long. For the CDR3, the DNA is TGCAGTGCTAGAGGGGAGAGGGGCAACGAGCAGTACTTC. This gives the protein CSARGERGNEQYF.

The gene calls are TRBV13 and TRBJ2-5; possibly TRBD2 for D (6 bases). Trimming shortened V by 5 bases and J by 2 bases, and 12 bases separated the two germline ends. Germline V CDR1 and CDR2: PRHDT, FYEKMQ (reference sequence). The CDR3 sequence is 14 residues long. Here the CDR3 reads CASSAWGDQETQYF. The CDR3 nucleotides read TGTGCCAGCAGCGCCTGGGGGGATCAAGAGACCCAGTACTTC.

This clonotype was observed many times. The chain has TRBV20-1 and TRBJ2-2; unclear D gene. Germline V CDR1 and CDR2: DFQATT, SNEGSKA (reference sequence). The CDR3 covers 16 residues. Trimming took 0 bases from V and 2 from J, leaving 13 bases between them. CDR3 sequence (DNA): TGCAGTGCTAGAGATCGGGTCCTCACCAACACCGGGGAGCTGTTTTTT. Protein sequence: CSARDRVLTNTGELFF.

This clonotype was recorded a few times. The rearrangement uses TRBV6-2 or TRBV6-3 and TRBJ1-5; 7 positions match TRBD1. The V gene end was trimmed by 4 bases and the J gene end by 6 bases; junction bases not matched to a gene: 12. Germline CDR1 and CDR2: MNHEY and SVGEGT. This CDR3 is 16 amino acids long. CDR3 region: CASSSRDSPGGQPQHF. The CDR3 bases are TGTGCCAGCAGTTCCCGGGACTCCCCAGGGGGTCAGCCCCAGCATTTT.

In this sample, this clonotype turned up many times. The rearrangement joins TRBV12-3 or TRBV12-4 to TRBJ1-4, with D maybe TRBD1 (6 bases). The V and J ends lost 5 bases and 4 bases respectively, with 14 bases between them. The CDR3 contains 15 residues. CDR3 sequence: CASSPRQGLNEKLFF. The CDR3 nucleotides are TGTGCCAGCAGTCCGCGGCAGGGGCTTAATGAAAAACTGTTTTTT.

The table lists this clonotype with many counts. The rearrangement links TRBV6-1 to TRBJ2-7, with D perhaps matching TRBD1 (6 bases). CDR1 is MNHNS, CDR2 SASEGT, per germline. CDR3 length equals 14 residues. The V gene lost 6 bases and the J gene lost 2 bases, with 14 bases spanning the gap. The CDR3 spells CASRLGKGAYEQYF. The CDR3 DNA reads as TGTGCCAGCAGACTCGGGAAGGGGGCCTACGAGCAGTACTTC.

With respect to this clonotype: Just one base apart from a much larger clone, this may be a read error. The chain recombines TRBV7-2 with TRBJ2-6; D may be TRBD1 (5 bases). The CDR3 has 14 amino acids. Germline values: CDR1 SGHTA, CDR2 FQGNSA. CDR3 coding DNA: TGTGCCAGCAGCTTGAGGTCTGGGGCCAACGTCCTGGCTTTC. This encodes CASSLRSGANVLAF.

Ten or more counts support this clonotype. The chain is built from TRBV12-3 or TRBV12-4 and TRBJ2-7; 7 bases match TRBD2. CDR3 length: 13 amino acids. Germline trimming cut 6 bases from V and 2 bases from J; bases unmatched to any gene: 4. The CDR3 sequence: CASRTGTTYEQYF. DNA of the CDR3: TGTGCCAGCAGAACCGGGACTACCTACGAGCAGTACTTC.

This clonotype was recorded at least ten times. The rearrangement links TRBV19 to TRBJ1-5; D gene ambiguous. CDR3 size: 13 residues. The V and J ends lost 4 bases and 7 bases respectively, with 11 bases between them. Germline CDR1 is LNHDA and CDR2 is SQIVND (reference sequence). In DNA form, the CDR3 reads TGTGCCAGTAGTAAAGGGCTAGGGCAGCCCCAGCATTTT. Translated, it gives CASSKGLGQPQHF.

This clonotype was counted a few times. The chain couples TRBV5-5 to TRBJ1-1; no definite D call. The V gene's germline CDR1 is SGHKS and CDR2 YYEKEE (reference sequence). The CDR3 is 13 amino acids. With 0 bases removed from V and 8 bases from J, the gap between germline ends came to 11 bases. The chain's CDR3 is CASSLVAGLEAFF. CDR3 sequence (DNA): TGTGCCAGCAGCTTGGTCGCAGGTCTGGAAGCTTTCTTT.

This clonotype showed up many times. The J gene is TRBJ2-7, the V gene TRBV20-1; D not resolved. The V end was cut by 5 bases, the J end by 2 bases, with 4 bases between. CDR1 and CDR2 from the germline V gene are DFQATT and SNEGSKA (reference sequence). This CDR3 is built from 10 residues. The CDR3 coding sequence is TGCAGTGCTTCTACCTACGAGCAGTACTTC. Translation gives CSASTYEQYF.

This clonotype was found many times. The J gene is TRBJ1-1, the V gene TRBV2; D unresolved. The CDR3 totals 14 residues. The germline gives CDR1 SNHLY, CDR2 FYNNEI. Trimming stripped 4 bases from V and 5 bases from J, with 14 bases between. Here the CDR3 reads CASSGVVTGTEAFF. CDR3 in DNA: TGTGCCAGCAGTGGTGTGGTAACTGGGACTGAAGCTTTCTTT.

This clonotype was detected ten times or more. The chain employs TRBV6-1 and TRBJ1-2; 7 bases are shared with TRBD1. Per the germline V gene, CDR1 is MNHNS and CDR2 is SASEGT. V dropped 6 bases and J dropped 0; count of bases not matched to a gene: 7. There are 15 residues in the CDR3. CDR3 in DNA: TGTGCCAGCAGATATGGACAGGACCCTAACTATGGCTACACCTTC. This gives the protein CASRYGQDPNYGYTF.

The genes are TRBV10-1 and TRBJ1-1; D may be TRBD1 (6 bases). Trimming stripped 3 bases from V and 4 bases from J, with 12 bases between. Germline CDR1 WNHNN, CDR2 SYGVQD (reference sequence). CDR3 length: 14 residues. The CDR3 coding sequence is TGCGCCAGCAGTGAACAGGGTCGGGGCACTGAAGCTTTCTTT. It codes for CASSEQGRGTEAFF.

The genes are TRBV3-1 and TRBJ1-4; D is possibly TRBD1 (5 bases). The CDR3 is made up of 16 amino acids. Trimming pared 4 bases from V and 8 bases from J, leaving 20 bases between. Germline loops: CDR1 LGHDT, CDR2 YNNKEL (reference sequence). Written as DNA, the CDR3 is TGTGCCAGCAGCCGCGCCTCGGACCGGGGGAACGAAAAACTGTTTTTT. This encodes CASSRASDRGNEKLFF.